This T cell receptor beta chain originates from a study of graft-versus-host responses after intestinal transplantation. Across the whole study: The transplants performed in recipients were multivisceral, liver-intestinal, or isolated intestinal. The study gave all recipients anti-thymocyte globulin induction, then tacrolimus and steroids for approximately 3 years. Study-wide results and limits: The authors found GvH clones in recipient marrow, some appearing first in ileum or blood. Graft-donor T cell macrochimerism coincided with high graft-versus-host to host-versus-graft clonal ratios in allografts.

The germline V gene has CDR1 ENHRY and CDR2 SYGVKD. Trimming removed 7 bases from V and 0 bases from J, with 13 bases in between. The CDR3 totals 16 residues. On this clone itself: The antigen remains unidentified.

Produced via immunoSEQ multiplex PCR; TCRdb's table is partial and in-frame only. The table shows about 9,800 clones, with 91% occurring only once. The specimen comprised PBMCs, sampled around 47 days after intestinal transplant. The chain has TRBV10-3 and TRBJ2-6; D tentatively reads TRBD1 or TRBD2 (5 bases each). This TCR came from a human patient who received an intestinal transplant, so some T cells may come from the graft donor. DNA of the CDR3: TGTGCCATCACTAGGGGACCTGCCTCTGGGGCCAACGTCCTGACTTTC. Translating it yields CAITRGPASGANVLTF.